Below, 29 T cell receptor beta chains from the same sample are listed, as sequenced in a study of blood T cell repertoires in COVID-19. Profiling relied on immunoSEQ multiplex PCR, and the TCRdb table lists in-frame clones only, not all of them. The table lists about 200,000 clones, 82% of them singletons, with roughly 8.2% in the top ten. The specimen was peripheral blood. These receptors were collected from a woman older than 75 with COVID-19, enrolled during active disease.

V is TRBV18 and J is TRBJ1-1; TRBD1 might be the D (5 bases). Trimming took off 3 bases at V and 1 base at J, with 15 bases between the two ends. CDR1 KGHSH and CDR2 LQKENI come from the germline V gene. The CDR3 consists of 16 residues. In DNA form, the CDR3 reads TGTGCCAGCTCACCCCCCCCGGGGGGGACGAACACTGAAGCTTTCTTT. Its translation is CASSPPPGGTNTEAFF.

CDR3 loop: CASSYNRVNQPQHF. CDR3 sequence (DNA): TGTGCCAGCAGTTATAACAGGGTAAATCAGCCCCAGCATTTT. The chain is built from TRBV6-5 and TRBJ1-5, with D perhaps matching TRBD1 (6 bases). The CDR3 runs 14 residues. Trimming cost V 3 bases and J 4 bases, with 10 bases left between them. CDR1 and CDR2 (germline): MNHEY, SVGAGI.

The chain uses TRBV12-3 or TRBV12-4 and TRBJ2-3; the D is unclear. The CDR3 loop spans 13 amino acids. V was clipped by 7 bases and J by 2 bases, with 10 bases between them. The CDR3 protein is CASNAEITDTQYF. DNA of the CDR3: TGTGCCAGCAACGCTGAGATCACAGATACGCAGTATTTT.

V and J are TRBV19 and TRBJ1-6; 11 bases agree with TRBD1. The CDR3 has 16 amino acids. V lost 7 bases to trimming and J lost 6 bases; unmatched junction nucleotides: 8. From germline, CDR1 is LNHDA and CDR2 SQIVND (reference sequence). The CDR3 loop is CASTQGTGGINSPLHF. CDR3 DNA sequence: TGTGCCAGTACCCAGGGGACAGGGGGAATTAATTCACCCCTCCACTTT.

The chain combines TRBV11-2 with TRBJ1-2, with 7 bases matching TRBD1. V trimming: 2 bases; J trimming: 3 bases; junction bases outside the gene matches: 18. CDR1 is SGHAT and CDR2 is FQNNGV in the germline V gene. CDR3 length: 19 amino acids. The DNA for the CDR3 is TGTGCCAGCAGCTTAATAGGGACGCGGGGCAGGGGGTTGGACTATGGCTACACCTTC. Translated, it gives CASSLIGTRGRGLDYGYTF.

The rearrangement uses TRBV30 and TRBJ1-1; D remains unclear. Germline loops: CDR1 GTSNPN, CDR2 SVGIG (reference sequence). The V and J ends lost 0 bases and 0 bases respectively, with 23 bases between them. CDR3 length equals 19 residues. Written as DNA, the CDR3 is TGTGCCTGGAGTGTCACCCTCCTGTTCTCGACTGATATGAACACTGAAGCTTTCTTT. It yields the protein CAWSVTLLFSTDMNTEAFF.

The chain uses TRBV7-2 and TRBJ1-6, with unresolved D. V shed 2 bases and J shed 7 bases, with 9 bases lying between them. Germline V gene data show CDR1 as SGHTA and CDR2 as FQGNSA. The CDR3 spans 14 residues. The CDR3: CASSLSGVNSPLHF. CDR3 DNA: TGTGCCAGCAGCTTATCGGGAGTCAATTCACCCCTCCACTTT.

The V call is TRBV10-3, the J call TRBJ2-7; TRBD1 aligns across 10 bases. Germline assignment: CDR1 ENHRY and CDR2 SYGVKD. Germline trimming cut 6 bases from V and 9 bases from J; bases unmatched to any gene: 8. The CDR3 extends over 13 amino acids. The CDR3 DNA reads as TGTGCCATCAGCGGGACAGGGGACCCGCGGCAGTACTTC. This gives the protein CAISGTGDPRQYF.

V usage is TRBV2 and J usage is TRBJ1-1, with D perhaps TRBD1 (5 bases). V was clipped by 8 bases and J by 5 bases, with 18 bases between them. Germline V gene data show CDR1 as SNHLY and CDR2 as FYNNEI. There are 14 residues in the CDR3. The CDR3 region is CASGGRGVRTEAFF. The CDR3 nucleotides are TGTGCCAGCGGGGGGAGAGGGGTCAGAACTGAAGCTTTCTTT. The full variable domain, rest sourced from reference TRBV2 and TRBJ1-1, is EPEVTQTPSHQVTQMGQEVILRCVPISNHLYFYWYRQILGQKVEFLVSFYNNEISEKSEIFDDQFSVERPDGSNFTLKIRSTKLEDSAMYFCASGGRGVRTEAFFGQGTRLTVV.

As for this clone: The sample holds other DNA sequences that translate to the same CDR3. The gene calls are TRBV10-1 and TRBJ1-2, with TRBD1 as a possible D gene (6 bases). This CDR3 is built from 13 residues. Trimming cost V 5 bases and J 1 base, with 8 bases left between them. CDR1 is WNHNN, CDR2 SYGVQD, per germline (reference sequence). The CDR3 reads CASSPDSNYGYTF. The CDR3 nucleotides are TGCGCCAGCAGTCCGGACAGTAACTATGGCTACACCTTC.

The CDR3 region has the DNA TGTGCCAGCCAACAAAGCACAGATACGCAGTATTTT. It codes for CASQQSTDTQYF. The chain uses TRBV12-3 or TRBV12-4 and TRBJ2-3; D call uncertain. V was shortened by 8 bases and J by 0 bases, with 6 bases between the two germline ends. This CDR3 has 12 amino acids.

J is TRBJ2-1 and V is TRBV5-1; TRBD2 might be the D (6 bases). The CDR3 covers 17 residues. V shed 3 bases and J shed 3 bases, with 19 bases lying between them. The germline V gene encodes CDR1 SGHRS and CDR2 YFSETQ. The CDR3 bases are TGCGCCAGCAGCTCCTCCCGAGGGGAGGCTGGCTACAATGAGCAGTTCTTC. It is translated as CASSSSRGEAGYNEQFF. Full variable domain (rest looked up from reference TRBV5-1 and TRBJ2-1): KAGVTQTPRYLIKTRGQQVTLSCSPISGHRSVSWYQQTPGQGLQFLFEYFSETQRNKGNFPGRFSGRQFSNSRSEMNVSTLELGDSALYLCASSSSRGEAGYNEQFFGPGTRLTVL.

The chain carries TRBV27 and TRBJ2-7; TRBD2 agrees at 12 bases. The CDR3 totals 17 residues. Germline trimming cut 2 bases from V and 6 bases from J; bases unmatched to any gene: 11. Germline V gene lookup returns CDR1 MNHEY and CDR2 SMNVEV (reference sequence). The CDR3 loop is CASSLRWPGLAGVEQYF. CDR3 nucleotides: TGTGCCAGCAGTTTAAGGTGGCCGGGACTAGCGGGCGTCGAGCAGTACTTC.

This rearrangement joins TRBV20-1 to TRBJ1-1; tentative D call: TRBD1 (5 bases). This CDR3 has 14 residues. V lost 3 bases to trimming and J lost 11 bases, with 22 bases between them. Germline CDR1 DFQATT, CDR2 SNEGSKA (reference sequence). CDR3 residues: CSASQVGTERGAFF. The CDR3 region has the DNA TGCAGTGCTAGTCAAGTTGGGACCGAGCGGGGGGCTTTCTTT.

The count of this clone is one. CDR3 region: CASSLRADGSYTF. The CDR3, as DNA: TGTGCCAGCAGCTTAAGAGCGGACGGTAGCTACACCTTC. The V call is TRBV7-3, the J call TRBJ1-2; no reliable D call. The CDR3 sequence is 13 residues long. V was clipped by 1 base and J by 9 bases, with 12 bases between them. The germline gives CDR1 SGHTA, CDR2 FQGTGA.

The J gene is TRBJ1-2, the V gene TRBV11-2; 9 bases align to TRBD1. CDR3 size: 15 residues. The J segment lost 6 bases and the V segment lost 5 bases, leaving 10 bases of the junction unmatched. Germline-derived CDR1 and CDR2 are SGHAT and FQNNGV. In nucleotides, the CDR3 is TGTGCCAGCAGCGTGACAGGGGGTAAGGTCGATGGCTACACCTTC. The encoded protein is CASSVTGGKVDGYTF.

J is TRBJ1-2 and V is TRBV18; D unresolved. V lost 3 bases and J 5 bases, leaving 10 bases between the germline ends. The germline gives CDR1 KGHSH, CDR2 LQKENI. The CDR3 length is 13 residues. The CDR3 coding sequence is TGTGCCAGCTCACCTGTCGATCGGTATGGCTACACCTTC. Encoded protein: CASSPVDRYGYTF.

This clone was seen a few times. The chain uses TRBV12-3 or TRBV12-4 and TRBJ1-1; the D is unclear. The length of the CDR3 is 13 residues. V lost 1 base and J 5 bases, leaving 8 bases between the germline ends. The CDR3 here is CASSLGGRTEAFF. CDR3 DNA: TGTGCCAGCAGTTTAGGCGGGAGAACTGAAGCTTTCTTT.

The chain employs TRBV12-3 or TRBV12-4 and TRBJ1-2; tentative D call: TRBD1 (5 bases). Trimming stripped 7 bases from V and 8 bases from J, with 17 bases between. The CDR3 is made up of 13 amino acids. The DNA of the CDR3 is TGTGCCAGCACCCCGGACACAGTATACGGCTACACCTTC. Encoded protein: CASTPDTVYGYTF.

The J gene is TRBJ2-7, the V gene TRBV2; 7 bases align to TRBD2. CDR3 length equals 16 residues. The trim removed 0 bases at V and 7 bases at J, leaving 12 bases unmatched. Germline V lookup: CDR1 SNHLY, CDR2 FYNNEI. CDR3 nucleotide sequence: TGTGCCAGCAGTGAAGCTCTATGGCGGGAGTGGTGGGAGCAGTACTTC. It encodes CASSEALWREWWEQYF.

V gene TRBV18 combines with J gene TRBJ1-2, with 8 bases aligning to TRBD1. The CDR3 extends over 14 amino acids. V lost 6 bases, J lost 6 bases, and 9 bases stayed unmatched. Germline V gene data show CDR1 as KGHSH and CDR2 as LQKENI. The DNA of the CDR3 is TGTGCCAGCTCGTCGACAGGGGACAAGGATGGCTACACCTTC. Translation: CASSSTGDKDGYTF.

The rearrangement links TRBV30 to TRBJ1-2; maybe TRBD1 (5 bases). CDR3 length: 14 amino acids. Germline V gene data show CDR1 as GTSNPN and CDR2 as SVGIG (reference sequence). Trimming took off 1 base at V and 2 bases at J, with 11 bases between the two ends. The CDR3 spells CAWSEVRGNYGYTF. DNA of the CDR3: TGTGCCTGGAGTGAAGTCCGGGGGAACTATGGCTACACCTTC.

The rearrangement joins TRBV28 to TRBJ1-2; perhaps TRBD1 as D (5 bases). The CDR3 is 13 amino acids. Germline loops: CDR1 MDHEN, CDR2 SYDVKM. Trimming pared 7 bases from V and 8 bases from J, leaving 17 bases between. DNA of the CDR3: TGTGCCAGCATCGGAGGGACGAGGAGCGGCTACACCTTC. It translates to CASIGGTRSGYTF.

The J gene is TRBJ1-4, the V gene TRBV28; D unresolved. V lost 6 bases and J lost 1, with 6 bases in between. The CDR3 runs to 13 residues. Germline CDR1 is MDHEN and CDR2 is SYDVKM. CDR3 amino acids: CASREQTNEKLFF. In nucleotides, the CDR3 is TGTGCCAGCAGAGAGCAAACTAATGAAAAACTGTTTTTT.

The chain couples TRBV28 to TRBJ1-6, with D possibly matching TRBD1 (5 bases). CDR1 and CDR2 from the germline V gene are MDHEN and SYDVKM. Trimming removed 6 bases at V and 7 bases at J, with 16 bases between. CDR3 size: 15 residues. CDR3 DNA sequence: TGTGCCAGCAGCCCGGCCACGGGGGTAAATTCACCCCTCCACTTT. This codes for CASSPATGVNSPLHF.

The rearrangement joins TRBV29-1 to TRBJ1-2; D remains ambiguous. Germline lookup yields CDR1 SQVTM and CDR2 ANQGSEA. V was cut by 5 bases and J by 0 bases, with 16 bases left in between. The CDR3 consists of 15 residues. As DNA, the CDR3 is TGCAGCGTTACCCCGGGAGCGGGGACTAACTATGGCTACACCTTC. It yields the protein CSVTPGAGTNYGYTF.

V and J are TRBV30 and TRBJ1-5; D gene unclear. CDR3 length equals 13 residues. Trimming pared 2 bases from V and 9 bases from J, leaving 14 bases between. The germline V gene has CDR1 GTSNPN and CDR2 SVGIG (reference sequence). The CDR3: CAWSLRELAPQHF. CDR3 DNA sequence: TGTGCCTGGAGTCTTCGGGAGTTGGCGCCCCAGCATTTT.

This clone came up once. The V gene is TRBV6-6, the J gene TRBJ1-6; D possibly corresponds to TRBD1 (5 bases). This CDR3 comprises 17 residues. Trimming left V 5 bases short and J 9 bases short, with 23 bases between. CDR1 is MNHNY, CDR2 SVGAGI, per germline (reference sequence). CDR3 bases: TGTGCCAGCAGTCCTGGGGCTCCAAAAGAGAAAAGTTCACCCCTCCACTTT. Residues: CASSPGAPKEKSSPLHF.

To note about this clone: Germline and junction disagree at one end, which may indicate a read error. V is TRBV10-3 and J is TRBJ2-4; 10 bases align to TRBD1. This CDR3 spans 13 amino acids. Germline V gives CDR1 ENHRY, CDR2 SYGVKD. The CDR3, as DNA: TGTGCCATCAGTGAGTCGGTGGACAGGGGGTTGCACTTC. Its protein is CAISESVDRGLHF.